The entry below gives a single T cell receptor beta chain sequence along with its context. As yet, its antigen is unknown. Profiled with immunoSEQ multiplex PCR; TCRdb holds only in-frame clones, not every one. The table has just over 15,000 clones, approximately 86% seen once. With 5 bases removed from V and 5 bases from J, the gap between germline ends came to 10 bases. The CDR3 runs 13 residues. Germline V gene lookup returns CDR1 SGHTS and CDR2 YDEGEE. This specimen comes from a study of PD-1 blockade in classical Hodgkin lymphoma. Overall study results and limits: There remain no defined causes for the repertoire differences, which possibly reflect disease activity or prior therapy. Relapsed/refractory patients reportedly had the lowest baseline TCR diversity, below newly diagnosed patients, who were below healthy donors.

The time point: newly diagnosed, previously untreated cHL patient sample. Starting with thawed PBMCs, CD4+ T cells were purified by magnetic negative selection. Comparators were PBMCs taken from newly diagnosed, untreated classical Hodgkin lymphoma. This chain uses TRBV5-8 with TRBJ2-2; D is uncertain. The source is a human donor with classical Hodgkin lymphoma. Sequencing was done on a sample of CD4+ T cells from blood. CDR3 amino acids: CASSYQGTGELFF. The CDR3 nucleotides are TGTGCCAGCAGTTATCAAGGGACCGGGGAGCTGTTTTTT.